This TCR beta chain was observed in a study of T-cell memory formation after mild COVID-19. TCRdb re-analysed the 5' RACE reads in MiXCR, keeping a single row per CDR3 protein. The sample shows approximately 150,000 distinct CDR3 sequences, about 6% of them seen only once. The length of the CDR3 is 15 residues. CDR1 SEHNR and CDR2 FQNEAQ come from the germline V gene (reference sequence). The V gene end was trimmed by 4 bases and the J gene end by 4 bases; junction bases not matched to a gene: 6. This clonotype has a count of ten or more. The chain employs TRBV7-9 and TRBJ2-2; 7 bases align to TRBD2. Sequenced input: PBMCs or a T cell subset sorted from them (not recorded which). This receptor was identified in an adult woman who had mild COVID-19 (a few samples of this study predate the infection). Cell type and time point are not known. CDR3 DNA: TGTGCCAGCAGCTACCTTGCGGGAGTCACCGGGGAGCTGTTTTTT. Protein product: CASSYLAGVTGELFF.